The rows below give T cell receptor beta chains drawn from one sample of a study of control samples from healthy donors and cancer patients. Using immunoSEQ multiplex PCR, the repertoire was profiled, and TCRdb retains in-frame clones only, with some absent. The profile shows about 160,000 clones, roughly 94% of them singletons. Sequences were obtained from PBMCs. The receptors derive from a man aged 55 to 70 with colorectal cancer. The CDR3 runs from the conserved cysteine through the conserved F or W. A D gene is named only where the DNA matches it firmly. Only some rows state a clone size, as once, few, many or a class for expanded clones.

>TRBD1|16|TRBV24-1|TRBJ1-2|NA
CATSDQTGSGRYGYTF
TGTGCCACCAGTGATCAGACAGGGAGTGGGCGCTATGGCTACACCTTC
>NA|15|TRBV19|TRBJ2-7|once
CASSPGQRSSYEQYF
TGTGCCAGTAGCCCGGGGCAGCGTAGCTCCTACGAGCAGTACTTC
>TRBD1|14|TRBV2|TRBJ1-1|NA
CASSRQGGVERAFF
TGTGCCAGCAGTAGACAGGGGGGAGTGGAAAGGGCTTTCTTT
>TRBD1|15|TRBV24-1|TRBJ2-5|NA
CATSSATGAGETQYF
TGTGCCACCAGTTCGGCGACAGGGGCCGGCGAGACCCAGTACTTC
>NA|16|TRBV7-9|TRBJ2-3|NA
CASSLAGSPPTDTQYF
TGTGCCAGCAGCTTAGCAGGTAGCCCACCCACAGATACGCAGTATTTT
>NA|16|TRBV19|TRBJ1-6|NA
CASSIDPAGVRSPLHF
TGTGCCAGTAGTATAGATCCGGCGGGGGTCCGTTCACCCCTCCACTTT
>NA|17|TRBV4-2|TRBJ2-1|NA
CASSQEWAEEKYDEQFF
TGTGCCAGCAGCCAAGAATGGGCGGAAGAAAAATACGATGAGCAGTTCTTC
>NA|14|TRBV23-1|TRBJ1-6|NA
CASSQGSRNSPLHF
TGCGCCAGCAGTCAAGGGAGCAGAAATTCACCCCTCCACTTT
>NA|18|TRBV3-1/TRBV3-2|TRBJ2-5|NA
CASSPRGVRRGRQETQYF
TGTGCCAGCAGCCCCCGAGGGGTGCGGAGGGGAAGACAAGAGACCCAGTACTTC
>NA|15|TRBV19|TRBJ1-1|NA
CASSTGGAVNTEAFF
TGTGCCAGTAGTACGGGGGGGGCGGTGAACACTGAAGCTTTCTTT
>NA|14|TRBV18|TRBJ1-1|NA
CASSPRGGNTEAFF
TGTGCCAGCTCACCGAGGGGGGGTAACACTGAAGCTTTCTTT
>TRBD2|15|TRBV3-1/TRBV3-2|TRBJ2-2|NA
CASSQGTSGGRELFF
TGTGCCAGCAGCCAGGGGACTAGCGGGGGGAGAGAGCTGTTTTTT
>NA|13|TRBV6-2/TRBV6-3|TRBJ1-6|NA
CASSNPPNSPLHF
TGTGCCAGCAGTAACCCCCCTAATTCACCCCTCCACTTT
>NA|12|TRBV19|TRBJ2-2|NA
CASSLVPGELFF
TGTGCCAGTAGTTTAGTACCCGGGGAGCTGTTTTTT
>NA|14|TRBV6-5|TRBJ2-7|NA
CASSPSDSTYEQYF
TGTGCCAGCAGTCCGTCGGACAGCACCTACGAGCAGTACTTC
>NA|16|TRBV12-1|TRBJ1-4|NA
CASSFEISRVREKLFF
TGTGCCAGCAGCTTTGAAATAAGCAGGGTAAGAGAAAAACTGTTTTTT
>NA|13|TRBV19|TRBJ1-2|NA
CASSIQGSYGYTF
TGTGCCAGTAGTATTCAGGGGTCCTATGGCTACACCTTC
>TRBD1|13|TRBV29-1|TRBJ2-7|NA
CSVEDRGSYEQYF
TGCAGCGTTGAAGACAGGGGGTCCTACGAGCAGTACTTC
>NA|17|TRBV3-1/TRBV3-2|TRBJ1-6|once
CASSQDLGSSYNSPLHF
TGTGCCAGCAGCCAAGATCTCGGGAGCTCCTATAATTCACCCCTCCACTTT
>NA|13|TRBV19|TRBJ1-5|NA
CASSMVGNQPQHF
TGTGCCAGTAGTATGGTAGGGAACCAGCCCCAGCATTTT
>TRBD2|15|TRBV4-2|TRBJ2-7|NA
CASSQGVAGPYEQYF
TGTGCCAGCAGCCAAGGGGTAGCGGGCCCCTACGAGCAGTACTTC
>TRBD1|14|TRBV28|TRBJ2-7|NA
CASSITGTGNEQYF
TGTGCCAGCAGTATCACCGGGACAGGCAACGAGCAGTACTTC
>TRBD1|13|TRBV12-3/TRBV12-4|TRBJ2-1|NA
CASSLASGTGSLF
TGTGCCAGCAGTTTAGCCTCAGGGACAGGGTCCCTCTTC
>NA|12|TRBV7-2|TRBJ2-7|NA
CASSLQGYEQYF
TGTGCCAGCAGCTTGCAGGGGTACGAGCAGTACTTC
>TRBD1|15|TRBV7-2|TRBJ1-4|NA
CASSSTTGWNEKLFF
TGTGCCAGCAGCTCCACGACAGGGTGGAATGAAAAACTGTTTTTT